Sequencing of this T cell receptor (beta chain) was carried out in a study of T cell changes during pregnancy in multiple sclerosis. Only in-frame clones appear in the TCRdb table, and some are missing; sequencing was by immunoSEQ multiplex PCR. The sample holds roughly 57,000 clones, roughly 94% seen once. The sample was CD8+ T cells from peripheral blood mononuclear cells, taken after pregnancy. The receptor was derived from a female donor with multiple sclerosis, enrolled in a pregnancy study.

CDR3 in amino acids: CASSYLGQGSYGYTF. The CDR3 nucleotides are TGTGCCAGCAGTTACTTAGGACAGGGAAGCTATGGCTACACCTTC. The chain uses TRBV6-6 and TRBJ1-2; 8 bases match TRBD1. With 1 base clipped from V and 4 bases from J, the junction kept 5 bases outside the gene matches. CDR1 and CDR2 from the germline V gene are MNHNY and SVGAGI (reference sequence). The CDR3 runs 15 residues.